These 8 T cell receptor beta chains were all obtained from the same sample, sequenced in a study of shared clonotypes between healthy human individuals. Sequencing used immunoSEQ multiplex PCR; TCRdb keeps in-frame clones, though not all of them. The sample yields some 1.5 million clones, 95% to 99% seen once. Sequences were obtained from naive CD4+ T cells sorted from blood. Subset meaning: CD45RA+ positively selected. The receptors here all came from a man under 40 in good health.

The chain uses TRBV18 and TRBJ2-2; 11 bases agree with TRBD2. This CDR3 contains 15 residues. V lost 5 bases, J lost 5 bases, and 4 bases stayed unmatched. CDR1 is KGHSH and CDR2 is LQKENI in the germline V gene. Written as DNA, the CDR3 is TGTGCCAGCTCAGGGACTAGCGGTATTACCGGGGAGCTGTTTTTT. This encodes CASSGTSGITGELFF.

This clone was seen only once. Additional DNA sequences in this sample encode the identical CDR3. V usage is TRBV7-2 and J usage is TRBJ2-3, with 9 bases matching TRBD2. Germline CDR1 SGHTA, CDR2 FQGNSA. V lost 5 bases and J lost 3; bases outside the gene matches: 3. The CDR3 consists of 14 residues. Written as DNA, the CDR3 is TGTGCCAGCAGCCTTAGCGGGAGTACAGATACGCAGTATTTT. Translation gives CASSLSGSTDTQYF.

This chain connects TRBV7-2 to TRBJ2-1; 11 positions agree with TRBD2. The CDR3 length is 18 residues. Germline CDR1 reads SGHTA; CDR2 reads FQGNSA. Losses at the gene ends were 2 bases for V and 7 bases for J; bases not matched to a gene: 13. In DNA form, the CDR3 reads TGTGCCAGCAGCTTAAGACGGGGTAGCGGGAGGGCGGGTAATGAGCAGTTCTTC. It is translated as CASSLRRGSGRAGNEQFF.

The rearrangement links TRBV6-1 to TRBJ1-1, with D perhaps matching TRBD1 (6 bases). This CDR3 has 13 residues. V lost 6 bases, J lost 6 bases, and 14 bases lay in between. Germline CDR1 MNHNS, CDR2 SASEGT. CDR3 sequence: CASSASGAPEAFF. CDR3 coding DNA: TGTGCCAGCAGCGCCTCGGGGGCCCCTGAAGCTTTCTTT.

DNA for the CDR3: TGTGCCATCAGGGGACAGGGGGCCGATGGCTACACCTTC. Its translation: CAIRGQGADGYTF. The chain carries TRBV10-3 and TRBJ1-2; 12 bases line up with TRBD1. CDR1 and CDR2 (germline): ENHRY, SYGVKD. Germline trimming cut 6 bases from V and 6 bases from J; bases unmatched to any gene: 2. CDR3 length: 13 amino acids.

The chain couples TRBV2 to TRBJ1-1; 7 bases agree with TRBD1. Germline V gene sequence: CDR1 SNHLY, CDR2 FYNNEI. V shed 1 base and J 5 bases; nucleotides not matched to a gene: 10. The CDR3 extends over 16 amino acids. As DNA, the CDR3 is TGTGCCAGCAGTGAAGTCCTGACAGGGCGGAGGACTGAAGCTTTCTTT. Protein: CASSEVLTGRRTEAFF.

This clone appeared a single time. The chain has TRBV5-4 and TRBJ2-3, with D unresolved. The CDR3 is 12 amino acids. V lost 2 bases to trimming and J lost 6 bases, with 7 bases between them. Per the germline V gene, CDR1 is SGHNT and CDR2 is YYREEE (reference sequence). In DNA, the CDR3 is TGTGCCAGCAGCTTTCAGGAGGATACGCAGTATTTT. Translated: CASSFQEDTQYF. The full variable domain, in which reference TRBV5-4 and TRBJ2-3 provide the parts outside the CDR3, is ETGVTQSPTHLIKTRGQQVTLRCSSQSGHNTVSWYQQALGQGPQFIFQYYREEENGRGNFPPRFSGLQFPNYSSELNVNALELDDSALYLCASSFQEDTQYFGPGTRLTVL.

This chain uses TRBV29-1 with TRBJ1-1, with D maybe TRBD1 (5 bases). This CDR3 spans 15 amino acids. The germline V and J ends were trimmed by 0 bases and 1 base, with 12 bases remaining between them. Germline V gene data show CDR1 as SQVTM and CDR2 as ANQGSEA. Here the CDR3 reads CSVEDPVGRNTEAFF. DNA for the CDR3: TGCAGCGTTGAAGATCCAGTGGGACGGAACACTGAAGCTTTCTTT.